This TCR beta chain was identified during a study of T-cell memory formation after mild COVID-19. Study outcomes and limitations: In pre-infection memory, a portion of responding clones appeared, which suggested that cross-reactive memory joined. Second-wave clones that peaked on day 37 lacked confirmed SARS-CoV-2 specificity. Researchers report contracting CD4+ clones mostly in CM and EM, with CD8+ clones in EMRA.

After 5'RACE with constant-segment primers, TCR alpha and TCR beta cDNA libraries carrying sample barcodes and UMIs were obtained. TCRdb re-analysed the 5' RACE reads in MiXCR, keeping a single row per CDR3 protein. The sample has roughly 560,000 distinct CDR3 sequences; roughly 21% are singletons. The CDR3 totals 16 residues. CDR1 SGHTA and CDR2 FQGTGA come from the germline V gene. Remarks on this clonotype: The antigen remains unidentified. One end of the junction is discordant with germline, which a read error may explain.

The sequencing input was PBMCs or a T cell subset sorted from them (not recorded which). The TCR comes from an adult woman who had mild COVID-19 (a few samples of this study predate the infection). Cell type and time point are not known. The V gene is TRBV7-3, the J gene TRBJ2-3; 11 bases agree with TRBD2. The CDR3 DNA sequence: TGTGCCAGCAGCAGAGGACTAGCGGGTTTCACAGATCCGCAGTATTTT. This encodes CASSRGLAGFTDPQYF.